This T cell receptor (beta chain) was recorded in a study of OX40 agonist ivuxolimab in advanced cancers. About the study as a whole: Ivuxolimab was an agonistic, fully human IgG2 monoclonal antibody directed against OX40 (CD134), a costimulatory receptor. Intravenous ivuxolimab was administered to patients every 2 weeks at six dose levels: 0.01, 0.1, 0.3, 1.5, 3 and 10 mg/kg. Of the roughly 50 dose-escalation patients, hepatocellular carcinoma was present in roughly 19, melanoma in approximately 15, renal cell carcinoma in 9 and head and neck cancer in 9. A male proportion of roughly 85% and a mean age of about 60 years, ranging from 23 to 79, were recorded for the dose-escalation cohort. Patients were allowed to have had prior anti-PD-1, anti-PD-L1 or anti-CTLA-4 therapy, and less than 45% of the dose-escalation patients had previously received checkpoint inhibitors. Partial responses occurred in three dose-escalation patients, of whom one had hepatocellular carcinoma and two had cutaneous melanoma. Peripheral TCRbeta sequencing was intended to test whether TCR sequence diversity was altered and clonal T-cell expansion was caused by ivuxolimab. The monotherapy dose-escalation portion (N ≈ 50 patients) of the phase I ivuxolimab trial is reported in the paper. Beyond this particular receptor, the publication reports: After ivuxolimab, more expanded clones were found on average in CD8+ T cells than in CD4+ T cells. The antigen specificity of the clonally expanded peripheral T cells was not determined. Low levels of normalized T-cell clonal expansion were also seen in some patients who did not respond. Partial responders in the 0.1-3.0 mg/kg groups had among the lowest normalized peripheral clonal expansion, especially among CD8+ T cells. At doses of 0.1 to 3.0 mg/kg, clonal expansion of both CD4+ and CD8+ T cells in blood was seen between baseline and week 6.

CDR1 and CDR2 are read off the germline V gene (reference sequence) as MNHEY and SMNVEV. CDR3 length: 15 amino acids, cysteine to phenylalanine. Only the CDR3 portion is preserved as DNA: 45 bases, with reading frame beginning at the first base. The germline ends are 17 bases apart after V is trimmed by 4 bases and J by 7 bases. Patients with autoimmune disease history or receiving systemic immunosuppression were excluded from the trial. Peripheral blood for TCR sequencing was collected from all dose cohorts at baseline, on cycle 4 day 1, and on cycle 7 day 1. Samples came from an open-label, multicenter, first-in-human phase I dose-escalation trial of ivuxolimab. Adults with locally advanced or metastatic melanoma, renal cell, hepatocellular, or head and neck squamous cell carcinoma were enrolled in the trial. Before TCR sequencing, CD4+ and CD8+ T cells were separately sorted from peripheral blood.

Comment on this clone: Its antigen remains unidentified. There are no base qualities to consult, and no much larger clone falls within one base.

For sequencing of the TCRbeta CDR3 region, genomic DNA was extracted from the sorted cells. TCRbeta CDR3 regions were sequenced using the immunoSEQ Assay. TCRdb retrieved this table from immuneACCESS and kept in-frame rearrangements only. Not all clones are present; in checked studies, unresolved V genes account for under half, and no reason is known for the remainder. Across this sample there are about 76,000 clones, with roughly nine tenths seen only once. The ten top clones hold 13% of the sample. Sequenced material: CD4+ or CD8+ T cells sorted from blood, taken in a trial of the OX40 agonist ivuxolimab. This chain joins TRBV27 to TRBJ2-1, and possibly TRBD2, on 6 matching bases. The TCR sequence derives from an adult with an advanced solid tumor such as melanoma, head and neck, liver or kidney cancer. The encoded CDR3 is CASSSPSGTGNEQFF. In nucleotides, the sequence is TGTGCCAGCAGTTCCCCTTCCGGGACTGGGAATGAGCAGTTCTTC.